This TCR beta chain originates from a study of blood T cell repertoires in COVID-19. About the research overall: The United States, Italy and Spain were the sources of the acute and convalescent COVID-19 samples. T cells, B-cell-depleted T cells, or PBMCs supplied cDNA or gDNA.

Authors' methods: Estimation of nucleated cell counts was performed using reference gene primer amplification. Some clones are missing from TCRdb's copy, which holds only in-frame ones; the method was immunoSEQ multiplex PCR. V and J calls and clone size are those listed in that table; D and trimming were worked out from the DNA. The table shows over 150,000 clones, with roughly 83% occurring only once. The CDR3 runs 16 residues. V was clipped by 4 bases and J by 1 base, with 13 bases between them. Germline V lookup: CDR1 LGHDT, CDR2 YNNKEL (reference sequence). Specimen: peripheral blood. The chain combines TRBV3-1 (or the pseudogene TRBV3-2) with TRBJ1-4; TRBD1 might be the D (5 bases). This clonotype was sampled from a woman older than 75 with active or convalescent COVID-19. This chain's CDR3 is CASSRGGAKTNEKLFF. The CDR3 nucleotides read TGTGCCAGCAGCCGAGGAGGGGCCAAAACTAATGAAAAACTGTTTTTT.